This T cell receptor (beta chain) was retrieved from a study of T cells after yellow fever vaccination. This clonotype was seen repeatedly, ten times or more. Its antigen is currently unknown. A single record per CDR3 protein comes from TCRdb applying MiXCR to the 5' RACE reads. The sample has 230,000 or so distinct CDR3 sequences, roughly 4% seen once; the top ten hold 15% to 20%. Per germline, CDR1 SGHTA and CDR2 FQGNSA. CDR3 length: 13 residues. The germline V and J ends were trimmed by 3 bases and 3 bases, with 8 bases remaining between them. Study-wide results and limits: Detected again after the booster were most primary-vaccination clones, at about 96% CD4 and approximately 85% CD8.

The origin of this receptor is a man aged 18 to 30 who received the YFV17D yellow fever vaccine. The V call is TRBV7-2, the J call TRBJ2-5; D is ambiguous. The sequenced sample was PBMCs, obtained 15 days after the yellow fever booster vaccination. CDR3 in DNA: TGTGCCAGCAGCTTCAGCCGTGAAGAGACCCAGTACTTC. Residues: CASSFSREETQYF.